This paragraph covers one TCR beta chain sequence. The antigen this receptor binds is unknown. Per-base quality was not reported, and no clone a single base away is much larger than it. The sample's time point label, in plain terms: approximately 4 weeks on oral tofacitinib. The treatment or condition label here, explained by the study, means: oral pan-JAK inhibitor, 5-10 mg twice daily. From alopecia areata patients, peripheral blood was collected along with lesional scalp punch biopsies. After PBMCs were isolated by density centrifugation and stained for CD3, CD4 and CD8, a FACSAria was used to sort CD4+ and CD8+ T cells. This entry is derived from a study of CD8+ T cells in alopecia areata (dated by TCRdb to the late 2010s). About the investigation overall: The treated patients, all with moderate-to-severe alopecia areata, were enrolled in an open-label pilot trial of oral tofacitinib given at 5 to 10 mg twice daily. Tofacitinib was given for 6 to 18 months, followed by 6 months of follow-up off drug to assess delayed response and recurrence. In treated patients, disease severity was measured using the SALT score, which gives the percentage of scalp surface area affected. In both human patients and the C3H/HeJ mouse model, the study applied high-throughput TCRbeta sequencing to look at T cell clonal expansion in alopecia areata. In humans, TCRbeta sequencing was performed on scalp tissue and on sorted CD4+ and CD8+ peripheral blood T cells from healthy controls and from patients with patchy or totalis/universalis alopecia areata. Biopsies were taken from tofacitinib-treated patients at baseline and at 4 and 24 weeks of treatment, and a later scalp biopsy was taken in several of the tofacitinib-treated patients. Clonality in the scalp was compared among normal scalp (n=4), patchy alopecia areata scalp (n=8), and alopecia totalis/universalis scalp (n=8). RNA was extracted with the PAXgene miRNA kit for fixed scalp, the miRNeasy kit for PBMCs, and the RNeasy kit for mouse skin. TCRbeta CDR3 regions were amplified by immunoSEQ multiplex PCR with 35 Vbeta forward and 13 Jbeta reverse primers. Broad study findings and their caveats: Because the treated cohort was small and included a single nonresponder, larger studies are needed to assess links between baseline CD8+ expansion and response. Compared with normal scalp, lesional scalp, particularly in alopecia totalis/universalis, had higher clonality and more expanded CD8+ clones, which suggests antigenic drive. With tofacitinib, both scalp clonality and the number of expanded CD8+ clones among the top 100 scalp clones went down significantly. Scalp TCR repertoire analysis is complicated because resident alphabeta T cells in normal human skin are also sequenced, whereas mouse skin is dominated by gammadelta T cells. Many expanded lesional clones persisted in scalp and blood during tofacitinib treatment, which may partly explain relapse after stopping treatment. Shared TCR sequences between patients were less evident than in mice, which may be partly attributable to HLA diversity in the patient population.

To prepare the library, the immunoSEQ multiplex PCR assay was applied. To provide template for TCR sequencing, every sample had RNA extracted and reverse transcribed into cDNA. First-strand cDNA was synthesized using SuperScript III with a 2:1 mix of oligo-dT and random hexamers. Amplification bias was assessed with a synthetic immune receptor repertoire, and residual bias was removed computationally. The authors processed their data as follows. Raw reads were preprocessed to remove errors, and CDR3 was defined according to IMGT conventions as the region from the conserved cysteine to phenylalanine. Clonality was computed by normalizing Shannon entropy by log2 of the number of productive unique TCRs and subtracting the result from 1. Whether scalp clones were CD4 or CD8 was inferred by matching scalp TCRbeta sequences against CD4 and CD8 repertoires sorted from blood. The source is immuneACCESS, and TCRdb retained only in-frame sequences with V and J called. Part of the clones is not carried over; for the studies checked, unresolved V genes explain less than half of this, and the remainder is unexplained. D and trimming come from the DNA, and the V and J calls and clone size come from that table. This sample gives roughly 73,000 clones in total; over 25% of them show up just once. The ten largest clones capture about 15% of the sample.

The input for sequencing was CD8+ T cells sorted from blood, taken at week 4, from a patient treated with tofacitinib. The receptor's source is a human donor with alopecia areata.

The DNA is TGTGCCAGCAGTCCTCGGGACAGGCGCACCTACGAGCAGTACTTC. Translation gives CASSPRDRRTYEQYF. The chain links TRBV2 with TRBJ2-7; 8 bases in the junction line up with TRBD1. The junction shows trimming of 5 bases on V and 2 bases on J, and the gene matches do not reach 8 bases of it. For CDR1 and CDR2, the germline V gene lists SNHLY and FYNNEI. From the cysteine up to the phenylalanine, the CDR3 has a length of 15 residues. Of all the DNA, just the CDR3 is kept, 45 bases in frame from base 1.